Below are 24 T cell receptor beta chains sequenced from a single sample in a study of T cell clones after liver transplantation. The assay was immunoSEQ multiplex PCR, and TCRdb's table has in-frame clones only and misses some. The repertoire holds about 75,000 clones, roughly 80% seen once, with 2% to 2.5% in the top ten. The material sequenced was CD4+ T cells from blood, taken around 50 months after liver transplant. The origin of the receptors is a human patient who received a liver transplant. Some of the T cells may derive from the graft donor.

The chain uses TRBV7-2 and TRBJ2-1, with TRBD2 matching over 8 bases. CDR1 and CDR2 (germline): SGHTA, FQGNSA. This CDR3 is 16 amino acids long. After removal of 5 bases from V and 4 bases from J, the junction contained 10 bases not matched to a gene. CDR3 sequence reads: CASSNPPGGGYNEQFF. The CDR3 nucleotides are TGTGCCAGCAGCAACCCCCCGGGGGGGGGTTACAATGAGCAGTTCTTC.

The chain uses TRBV19 and TRBJ1-5; 7 bases line up with TRBD1. The germline V gene has CDR1 LNHDA and CDR2 SQIVND (reference sequence). The CDR3 loop spans 14 amino acids. J lost 3 bases, V lost 6 bases, and 5 bases had no gene match. The CDR3 loop reads CASRTGQPNQPQHF. The CDR3 DNA sequence: TGTGCCAGTAGGACGGGACAGCCCAATCAGCCCCAGCATTTT. Filled out from reference TRBV19 and TRBJ1-5, the complete variable domain reads DGGITQSPKYLFRKEGQNVTLSCEQNLNHDAMYWYRQDPGQGLRLIYYSQIVNDFQKGDIAEGYSVSREKKESFPLTVTSAQKNPTAFYLCASRTGQPNQPQHFGDGTRLSIL.

The chain recombines TRBV10-3 with TRBJ2-6; TRBD2 aligns across 9 bases. Unmatched junction bases numbered 2, after V lost 4 bases and J lost 1 base. CDR1 and CDR2 (germline): ENHRY, SYGVKD. This CDR3 has 16 residues. The CDR3 loop is CAISASGGSGANVLTF. CDR3 DNA sequence: TGTGCCATCAGTGCCAGCGGGGGGTCTGGGGCCAACGTCCTGACTTTC.

V gene TRBV19 combines with J gene TRBJ1-5; D uncertain. This CDR3 has 16 residues. Trimming removed 7 bases from V and 2 bases from J, with 18 bases in between. CDR1 is LNHDA and CDR2 is SQIVND in the germline V gene (reference sequence). CDR3 amino acids: CASTLPAPTGNQPQHF. CDR3 DNA: TGTGCCAGTACCCTACCTGCCCCAACGGGCAATCAGCCCCAGCATTTT.

This clone appeared a single time. This chain connects TRBV19 to TRBJ1-2; 9 nucleotides agree with TRBD1. This CDR3 comprises 15 residues. Germline V gene lookup returns CDR1 LNHDA and CDR2 SQIVND (reference sequence). V lost 3 bases to trimming and J lost 2 bases; unmatched junction nucleotides: 4. CDR3 residues: CASSINDRGNYGYTF. DNA of the CDR3: TGTGCCAGTAGTATTAATGACAGGGGGAACTATGGCTACACCTTC. Using reference TRBV19 and TRBJ1-2 for the parts outside the CDR3, the full variable domain is DGGITQSPKYLFRKEGQNVTLSCEQNLNHDAMYWYRQDPGQGLRLIYYSQIVNDFQKGDIAEGYSVSREKKESFPLTVTSAQKNPTAFYLCASSINDRGNYGYTFGSGTRLTVV.

This clone was recorded a few times. J is TRBJ2-2 and V is TRBV7-2; D remains unclear. Germline assignment: CDR1 SGHTA and CDR2 FQGNSA. V dropped 1 base and J dropped 5 bases, with 14 bases sitting between them. The CDR3 is 16 residues long. The CDR3: CASSLVSQAGTGELFF. CDR3 in DNA: TGTGCCAGCAGCTTAGTTTCGCAGGCCGGGACCGGGGAGCTGTTTTTT.

The CDR3 spells CASSLVSPRGEQYF. The CDR3 nucleotides read TGTGCCAGCAGCTTGGTGAGTCCCCGAGGGGAGCAGTACTTC. The chain combines TRBV28 with TRBJ2-7, with D perhaps TRBD2 (5 bases). CDR3 length: 14 residues. CDR1 and CDR2 (germline): MDHEN, SYDVKM. V gave up 6 bases and J gave up 7 bases, with 19 bases separating them.

This rearrangement joins TRBV28 to TRBJ1-1; 7 bases line up with TRBD1. CDR1 and CDR2 (germline): MDHEN, SYDVKM. The V segment lost 6 bases and the J segment 4 bases; nucleotides outside the gene matches: 8. The CDR3 loop spans 14 amino acids. The CDR3 region is CASSLRQGRTEAFF. Here the CDR3 DNA reads TGTGCCAGCAGCCTGAGACAGGGACGCACTGAAGCTTTCTTT.

J is TRBJ2-7 and V is TRBV19; D might be TRBD1 (6 bases). The germline V gene has CDR1 LNHDA and CDR2 SQIVND (reference sequence). CDR3 length: 15 amino acids. Deletions cut 3 bases from V and 2 bases from J, with 14 bases between. CDR3 DNA: TGTGCCAGTAGTATTGCCAACAGGGATCCCTACGAGCAGTACTTC. Encoded protein: CASSIANRDPYEQYF.

The V call is TRBV7-3, the J call TRBJ1-3, with TRBD1 as a possible D gene (6 bases). The CDR3 runs 14 residues. The germline V gene has CDR1 SGHTA and CDR2 FQGTGA. Trimming cost V 2 bases and J 2 bases, with 7 bases left between them. Here the CDR3 reads CASSLGGPGNTIYF. The CDR3 DNA follows: TGTGCCAGCAGCTTAGGGGGGCCTGGAAACACCATATATTTT.

The chain carries TRBV7-9 and TRBJ2-5; possible D gene TRBD1, 5 bases. Germline-derived CDR1 and CDR2 are SEHNR and FQNEAQ (reference sequence). The CDR3 covers 15 residues. V lost 5 bases to trimming and J lost 4 bases, with 17 bases between them. CDR3 region: CASSITRAGLETQYF. The DNA of the CDR3 is TGTGCCAGCAGCATAACTCGAGCAGGGTTAGAGACCCAGTACTTC.

The chain is built from TRBV19 and TRBJ2-1, with 9 nucleotides matching TRBD2. V lost 1 base, J lost 6 bases, and 4 bases stayed unmatched. The germline V gene encodes CDR1 LNHDA and CDR2 SQIVND (reference sequence). This CDR3 has 15 residues. As DNA, the CDR3 is TGTGCCAGTAGTATAGGCGGGGGGGCCGTCAATGAGCAGTTCTTC. This gives the protein CASSIGGGAVNEQFF.

J is TRBJ1-1 and V is TRBV19; no clear D. V lost 6 bases, J lost 1 base, and 18 bases lay in between. CDR3 size: 16 residues. Per germline, CDR1 LNHDA and CDR2 SQIVND (reference sequence). CDR3 amino acids: CASRLQPFPGNTEAFF. The CDR3 DNA reads as TGTGCCAGTAGACTACAGCCGTTCCCGGGGAACACTGAAGCTTTCTTT.

This chain uses TRBV9 with TRBJ1-1; TRBD1 might be the D (5 bases). V was clipped by 0 bases and J by 6 bases, with 9 bases between them. The germline V gene has CDR1 SGDLS and CDR2 YYNGEE. This CDR3 contains 13 residues. CDR3 region: CASSVVVGAEAFF. The CDR3 DNA sequence: TGTGCCAGCAGCGTAGTAGTGGGGGCTGAAGCTTTCTTT.

V is TRBV25-1 and J is TRBJ2-3, with D perhaps TRBD2 (6 bases). Germline loops: CDR1 MGHDK, CDR2 SYGVNS. CDR3 length: 14 amino acids. V shed 5 bases and J shed 3 bases, with 12 bases lying between them. The CDR3: CASSRSGTTDTQYF. The DNA for the CDR3 is TGTGCCAGCAGTAGATCCGGGACTACAGATACGCAGTATTTT.

This clone has only a few counts. The chain is built from TRBV23-1 and TRBJ1-1; D possibly corresponds to TRBD1 (5 bases). TRBV23-1 has ORF status, its function being uncertain. V was pared by 4 bases and J by 3 bases, with 9 bases between. There are 13 residues in the CDR3. CDR3 sequence reads: CASSLEGDTEAFF. CDR3 bases: TGCGCCAGCAGTCTCGAAGGGGACACTGAAGCTTTCTTT.

The count of this clone is one. The chain couples TRBV28 to TRBJ1-3, with D uncertain. The CDR3 contains 16 residues. With 6 bases removed from V and 3 bases from J, the gap between germline ends came to 18 bases. Germline lookup yields CDR1 MDHEN and CDR2 SYDVKM. The CDR3 DNA follows: TGTGCCAGCAGCCGCGTTCACGGAACACTTGGAAACACCATATATTTT. Its protein product is CASSRVHGTLGNTIYF.

The V gene is TRBV29-1, the J gene TRBJ2-5; TRBD2 matches 9 bases. The CDR3 is 15 residues long. J was trimmed by 5 bases and V by 6 bases; bases with no gene match: 13. Per germline, CDR1 SQVTM and CDR2 ANQGSEA. This chain's CDR3 is CSVDLAGGSSETQYF. CDR3 bases: TGCAGCGTCGATCTTGCGGGGGGGTCCTCGGAGACCCAGTACTTC.

The chain has TRBV9 and TRBJ2-7; maybe TRBD2 (5 bases). The V gene lost 3 bases and the J gene lost 3 bases, with 13 bases spanning the gap. This CDR3 comprises 14 residues. Germline CDR1 and CDR2: SGDLS and YYNGEE. The CDR3 nucleotides read TGTGCCAGCAGCGCCGGGGTTGCTTACTACGAGCAGTACTTC. Translated: CASSAGVAYYEQYF.

The chain joins TRBV27 to TRBJ2-5; TRBD1 aligns across 8 bases. The CDR3 consists of 13 residues. Looked up from germline, CDR1 is MNHEY and CDR2 is SMNVEV (reference sequence). After removal of 6 bases from V and 4 bases from J, the junction contained 4 bases not matched to a gene. The CDR3 loop reads CASRDRGVETQYF. In nucleotides, the CDR3 is TGTGCCAGCAGAGACAGGGGAGTAGAGACCCAGTACTTC.

The chain has TRBV5-6 and TRBJ2-3; D is possibly TRBD2 (5 bases). There are 13 residues in the CDR3. Germline assignment: CDR1 SGHDT and CDR2 YYEEEE. V was shortened by 0 bases and J by 8 bases, with 10 bases between the two germline ends. CDR3 residues: CASSLAPSGTQYF. In DNA form, the CDR3 reads TGTGCCAGCAGCTTGGCTCCCAGCGGTACGCAGTATTTT.

This clone has only a few counts. CDR3 sequence reads: CASSSTERTGSHEQYF. CDR3 in DNA: TGTGCCAGCAGCTCAACTGAAAGGACAGGGTCCCACGAGCAGTACTTC. The chain joins TRBV6-6 to TRBJ2-7, with 8 bases aligning to TRBD1. This CDR3 spans 16 amino acids. Germline CDR1 and CDR2: MNHNY and SVGAGI (reference sequence). Trimming cost V 6 bases and J 5 bases; bases outside gene matches: 15.

The V gene is TRBV5-6, the J gene TRBJ2-1; maybe TRBD2 (6 bases). V was pared by 0 bases and J by 3 bases, with 10 bases between. Germline assignment: CDR1 SGHDT and CDR2 YYEEEE. The CDR3 is 15 amino acids. CDR3 protein: CASSLGGTGYNEQFF. The CDR3 nucleotides are TGTGCCAGCAGCTTGGGGGGGACTGGCTACAATGAGCAGTTCTTC.

This clone was seen once. The chain carries TRBV6-5 and TRBJ1-2, with D possibly matching TRBD1 (6 bases). Trimming shortened V by 0 bases and J by 5 bases, and 16 bases separated the two germline ends. Germline V gene sequence: CDR1 MNHEY, CDR2 SVGAGI. The CDR3 length is 16 residues. The CDR3 coding sequence is TGTGCCAGCAGTTACTCCCTGGTCGGGGGCCGGTATGGCTACACCTTC. Its protein product is CASSYSLVGGRYGYTF.